Listed here are 6 T cell receptor beta chains from one sample, sequenced in a study of T cell clonotyping in hematopoietic cell transplantation (dated by TCRdb to the early 2020s). Preparation of the library involved the immunoSEQ multiplex PCR assay. Held by TCRdb, this immuneACCESS table contains in-frame sequences only and omits some clones. Under half of the omission traces to an unresolved V gene where checked; the cause of the rest is unknown. Counted in this sample were fewer than 40,000 clones; 75% to 90% of them appeared once. Jointly, the top ten make up just under 2% of the sample. Input material: peripheral blood mononuclear cells. The receptors here all came from a woman between 40 and 50 years old in good health. Some clones in this sample may be carry-over from other donors' samples.

The rearrangement links TRBV9 to TRBJ2-2; D ambiguous. The CDR3 contains 16 residues. V was clipped by 0 bases and J by 0 bases, with 9 bases between them. CDR1 is SGDLS and CDR2 is YYNGEE in the germline V gene. CDR3 loop: CASSVDVVPNTGELFF. Here the CDR3 DNA reads TGTGCCAGCAGCGTAGATGTGGTTCCGAACACCGGGGAGCTGTTTTTT.

The chain recombines TRBV7-3 with TRBJ2-7; D is possibly TRBD1 or TRBD2 (5 bases each). There are 15 residues in the CDR3. V shed 1 base and J shed 3 bases, with 13 bases lying between them. Germline assignment: CDR1 SGHTA and CDR2 FQGTGA. The CDR3 nucleotides are TGTGCCAGCAGCTTAAATCCAGGGACGAACTACGAGCAGTACTTC. Amino acids: CASSLNPGTNYEQYF. The variable domain in full, with the rest retrieved from reference TRBV7-3 and TRBJ2-7, is GAGVSQTPSNKVTEKGKYVELRCDPISGHTALYWYRQSLGQGPEFLIYFQGTGAADDSGLPNDRFFAVRPEGSVSTLKIQRTERGDSAVYLCASSLNPGTNYEQYFGPGTRLTVT.

V is TRBV11-2 and J is TRBJ1-1, with a weak D call TRBD1 (6 bases). There are 13 residues in the CDR3. The germline CDR1 and CDR2 sequences are SGHAT and FQNNGV. V was clipped by 5 bases and J by 4 bases, with 11 bases between them. DNA for the CDR3: TGTGCCAGCAGCCCCGACAGGCTCACTGAAGCTTTCTTT. Protein: CASSPDRLTEAFF.

This clone showed up just a few times. This chain links TRBV2 with TRBJ2-1; 7 nucleotides match TRBD2. The germline CDR1 and CDR2 sequences are SNHLY and FYNNEI. The CDR3 runs to 15 residues. Trimming took 8 bases from V and 4 from J; bases not matched to a gene: 11. CDR3 nucleotides: TGTGCCAGCTTCATCTCTAGCGGAAGGTACAATGAGCAGTTCTTC. It specifies CASFISSGRYNEQFF.

This chain uses TRBV19 with TRBJ2-1, with D maybe TRBD1 (6 bases). Germline CDR1 LNHDA, CDR2 SQIVND (reference sequence). V dropped 7 bases and J dropped 8 bases, with 15 bases sitting between them. The CDR3 extends over 13 amino acids. CDR3 sequence: CASTSQGIYEQFF. Here the CDR3 DNA reads TGTGCCAGTACGTCTCAGGGGATATATGAGCAGTTCTTC.

The chain couples TRBV21-1 to TRBJ2-1; the table's D call, TRBD1, was not checked against the DNA. TRBV21-1 is a known pseudogene. CDR3 length: 18 residues. The CDR3 coding sequence is TGTGCCAGCAGCAAATTCGCAGGAAGTTGGTATTCCTACAATGAGCAGTTCTTC. Protein: CASSKFAGSWYSYNEQFF.